This T cell receptor (beta chain) was documented in a study of breast tumors, draining lymph nodes, adjacent tissues. Axillary draining lymph nodes of breast cancer patients supplied the node samples. TCRdb called the multiplex PCR reads again in MiXCR, with one record for every CDR3 protein. This table holds approximately 130,000 distinct CDR3 sequences, 20% to 25% found once. J was trimmed by 4 bases and V by 4 bases; bases with no gene match: 3. Germline CDR1 is LNHDA and CDR2 is SQIVND (reference sequence). CDR3 length equals 14 residues. This clonotype was counted only a few times. This sequence joins TRBV19 and TRBJ2-4; 8 bases align to TRBD2. The TCR originated in a female donor with breast cancer. Some clones in this sample may be carry-over from other donors' samples. Sequencing used axillary lymph node tissue. CDR3 bases: TGTGCCAGTAGTACAACTAGCGGTAAAAACATTCAGTACTTC. Encoded protein: CASSTTSGKNIQYF.